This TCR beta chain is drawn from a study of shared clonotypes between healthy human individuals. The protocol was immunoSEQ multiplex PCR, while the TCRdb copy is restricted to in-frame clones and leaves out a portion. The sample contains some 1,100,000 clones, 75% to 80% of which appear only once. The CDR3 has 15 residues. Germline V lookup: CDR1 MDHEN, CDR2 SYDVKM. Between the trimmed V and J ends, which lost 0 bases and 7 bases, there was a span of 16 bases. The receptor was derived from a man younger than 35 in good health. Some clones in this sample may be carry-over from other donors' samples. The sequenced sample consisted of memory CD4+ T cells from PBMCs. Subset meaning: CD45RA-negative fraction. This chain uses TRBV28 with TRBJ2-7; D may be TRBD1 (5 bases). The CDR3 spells CASSLWAHRGDEQYF. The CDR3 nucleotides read TGTGCCAGCAGTTTATGGGCCCATAGGGGCGATGAGCAGTACTTC.